This TCR beta chain was obtained from a study of blood T cell repertoires in COVID-19. In the study overall: COVID-19 samples from acute and convalescent phases originated in the United States, Italy and Spain. The cDNA or gDNA used as material had been derived from T cells, B-cell-depleted T cells, or PBMCs.

This CDR3 is 14 amino acids long. Germline CDR1 and CDR2: SNHLY and FYNNEI. The J segment lost 2 bases and the V segment lost 6 bases, leaving 6 bases of the junction unmatched. The authors' processing: How many nucleated cells were present was estimated from reference gene primer amplification. Method: immunoSEQ multiplex PCR; TCRdb's copy keeps in-frame clones and lacks some. V and J calls and clone size are given by that table; D and trimming were obtained from the DNA. Among some 700,000 clones listed, about nine tenths were seen once. The TCR sequence derives from a woman between 18 and 29 years old with acute or convalescent COVID-19. The V and J genes are TRBV2 and TRBJ1-1; TRBD1 aligns across 7 bases. The sample was peripheral blood. CDR3 DNA sequence: TGTGCCAGCAGGTACAGGGGTAGAAACACTGAAGCTTTCTTT. Its protein product is CASRYRGRNTEAFF.